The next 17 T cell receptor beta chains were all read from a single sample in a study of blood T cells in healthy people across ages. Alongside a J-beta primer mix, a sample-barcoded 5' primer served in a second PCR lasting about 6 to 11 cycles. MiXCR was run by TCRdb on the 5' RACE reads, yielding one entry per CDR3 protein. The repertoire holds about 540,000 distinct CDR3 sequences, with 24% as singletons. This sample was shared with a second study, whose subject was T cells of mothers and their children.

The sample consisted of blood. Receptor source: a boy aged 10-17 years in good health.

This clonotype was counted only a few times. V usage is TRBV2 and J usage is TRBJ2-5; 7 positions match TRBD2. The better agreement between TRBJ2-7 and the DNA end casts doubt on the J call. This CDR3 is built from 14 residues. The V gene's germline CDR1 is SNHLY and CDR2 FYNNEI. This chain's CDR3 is CASAIGGGLYEQYF. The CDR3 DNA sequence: TGTGCCAGCGCAATAGGCGGGGGTCTGTACGAGCAGTACTTC.

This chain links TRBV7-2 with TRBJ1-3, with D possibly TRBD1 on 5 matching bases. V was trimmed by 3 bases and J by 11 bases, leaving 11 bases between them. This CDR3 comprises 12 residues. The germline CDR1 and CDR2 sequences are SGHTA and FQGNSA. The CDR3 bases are TGTGCCAGCAGCTTTGGTCAGGGTGCCATATATTTT. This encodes CASSFGQGAIYF.

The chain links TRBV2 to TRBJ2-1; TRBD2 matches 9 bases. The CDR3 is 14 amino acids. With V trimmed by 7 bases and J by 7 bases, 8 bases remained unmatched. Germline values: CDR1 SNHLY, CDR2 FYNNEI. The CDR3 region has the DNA TGTGCCAGCAAGAGCTGGACTAGCGAGAATGAGCAGTTCTTC. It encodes CASKSWTSENEQFF.

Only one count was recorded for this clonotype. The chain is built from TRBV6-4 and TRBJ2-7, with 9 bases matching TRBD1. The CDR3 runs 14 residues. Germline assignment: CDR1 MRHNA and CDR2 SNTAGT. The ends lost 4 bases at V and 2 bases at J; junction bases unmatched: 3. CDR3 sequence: CASSGGQGTYEQYF. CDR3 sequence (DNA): TGTGCCAGCAGTGGGGGACAGGGAACCTACGAGCAGTACTTC.

This chain's CDR3 is CASTLGILYEQYF. CDR3 nucleotide sequence: TGTGCCAGCACCCTCGGGATTCTCTACGAGCAGTACTTC. V usage is TRBV6-2 or TRBV6-3 and J usage is TRBJ2-7, with a tentative D call TRBD2 (5 bases). The V and J ends lost 7 bases and 3 bases respectively, with 13 bases between them. The length of the CDR3 is 13 residues. The germline CDR1 and CDR2 sequences are MNHEY and SVGEGT.

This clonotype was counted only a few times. CDR3 in amino acids: CASEATGAMGGYTF. CDR3 nucleotides: TGTGCCAGCGAGGCCACAGGGGCTATGGGTGGCTACACCTTC. The chain joins TRBV19 to TRBJ1-2; 7 bases match TRBD1. With V trimmed by 9 bases and J by 7 bases, 14 bases remained unmatched. Germline CDR1 LNHDA, CDR2 SQIVND (reference sequence). The length of the CDR3 is 14 residues. The full variable domain, rest sourced from reference TRBV19 and TRBJ1-2, is DGGITQSPKYLFRKEGQNVTLSCEQNLNHDAMYWYRQDPGQGLRLIYYSQIVNDFQKGDIAEGYSVSREKKESFPLTVTSAQKNPTAFYLCASEATGAMGGYTFGSGTRLTVV.

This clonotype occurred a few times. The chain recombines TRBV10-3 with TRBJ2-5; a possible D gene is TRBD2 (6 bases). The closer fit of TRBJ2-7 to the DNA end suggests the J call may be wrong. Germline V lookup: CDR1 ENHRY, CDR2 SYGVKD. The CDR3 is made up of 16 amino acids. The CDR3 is CAISDPGVTCTYEQYF. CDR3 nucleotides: TGTGCCATCAGTGACCCGGGGGTGACTTGTACCTACGAGCAGTACTTC.

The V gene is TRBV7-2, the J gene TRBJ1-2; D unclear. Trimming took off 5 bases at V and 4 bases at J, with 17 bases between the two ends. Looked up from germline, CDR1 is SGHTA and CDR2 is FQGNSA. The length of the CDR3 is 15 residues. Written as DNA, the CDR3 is TGTGCCAGCAGCCCCGAGGTTGGCGGATTCTATGGCTACACCTTC. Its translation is CASSPEVGGFYGYTF.

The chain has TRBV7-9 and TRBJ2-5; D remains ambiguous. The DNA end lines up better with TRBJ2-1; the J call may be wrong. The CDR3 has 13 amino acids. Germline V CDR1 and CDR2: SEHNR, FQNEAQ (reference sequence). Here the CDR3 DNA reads TGTGCCAGCAGCTTAACCCCTGGGGATGAGCAGTTCTTC. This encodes CASSLTPGDEQFF.

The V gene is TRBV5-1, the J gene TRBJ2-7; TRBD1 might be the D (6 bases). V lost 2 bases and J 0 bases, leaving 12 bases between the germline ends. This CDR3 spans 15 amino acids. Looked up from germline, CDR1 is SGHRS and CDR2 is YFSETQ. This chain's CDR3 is CASSLGTFLSYEQYF. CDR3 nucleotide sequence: TGCGCCAGCAGCTTAGGGACATTCCTCTCCTACGAGCAGTACTTC. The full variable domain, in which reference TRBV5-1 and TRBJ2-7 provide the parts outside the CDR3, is KAGVTQTPRYLIKTRGQQVTLSCSPISGHRSVSWYQQTPGQGLQFLFEYFSETQRNKGNFPGRFSGRQFSNSRSEMNVSTLELGDSALYLCASSLGTFLSYEQYFGPGTRLTVT.

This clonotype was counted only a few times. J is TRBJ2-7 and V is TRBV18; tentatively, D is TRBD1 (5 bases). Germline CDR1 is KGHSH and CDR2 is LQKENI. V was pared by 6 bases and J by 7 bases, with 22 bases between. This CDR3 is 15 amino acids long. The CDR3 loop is CASSPLWGLRSEQYF. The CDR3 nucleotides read TGTGCCAGCTCCCCGCTCTGGGGCCTACGCTCGGAGCAGTACTTC.

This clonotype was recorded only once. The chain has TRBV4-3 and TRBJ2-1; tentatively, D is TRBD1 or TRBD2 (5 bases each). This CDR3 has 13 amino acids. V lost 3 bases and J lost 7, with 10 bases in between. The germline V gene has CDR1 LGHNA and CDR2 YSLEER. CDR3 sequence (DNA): TGCGCCAGCAGCCAGGGGACGGGTAATGAGCAGTTCTTC. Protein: CASSQGTGNEQFF.

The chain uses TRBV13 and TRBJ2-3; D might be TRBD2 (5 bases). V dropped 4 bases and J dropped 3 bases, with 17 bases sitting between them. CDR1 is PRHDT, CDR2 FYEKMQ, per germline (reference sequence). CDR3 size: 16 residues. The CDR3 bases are TGTGCCAGCAGCTATACGGGATGCGAGTTGACAGATACGCAGTATTTT. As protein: CASSYTGCELTDTQYF.

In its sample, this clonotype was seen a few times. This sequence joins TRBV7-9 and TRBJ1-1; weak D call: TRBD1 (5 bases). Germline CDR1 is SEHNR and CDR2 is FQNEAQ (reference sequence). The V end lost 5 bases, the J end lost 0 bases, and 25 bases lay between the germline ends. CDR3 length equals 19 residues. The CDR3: CASSDTPSGTVILNTEAFF. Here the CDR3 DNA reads TGTGCCAGCAGCGACACTCCATCCGGGACCGTTATCTTGAACACTGAAGCTTTCTTT.

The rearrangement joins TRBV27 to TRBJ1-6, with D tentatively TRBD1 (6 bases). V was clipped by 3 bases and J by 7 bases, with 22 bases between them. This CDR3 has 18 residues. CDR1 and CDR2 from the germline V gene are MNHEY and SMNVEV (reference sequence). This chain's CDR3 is CASSFRFWGPSWNSPLHF. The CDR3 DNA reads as TGTGCCAGCAGTTTCAGATTCTGGGGGCCTTCTTGGAATTCACCCCTCCACTTT.

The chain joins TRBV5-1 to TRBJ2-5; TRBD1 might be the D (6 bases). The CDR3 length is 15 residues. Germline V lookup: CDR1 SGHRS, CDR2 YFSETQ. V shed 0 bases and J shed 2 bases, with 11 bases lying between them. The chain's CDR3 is CASSLVGQPQETQYF. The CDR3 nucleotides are TGCGCCAGCAGCTTGGTTGGACAGCCACAAGAGACCCAGTACTTC.

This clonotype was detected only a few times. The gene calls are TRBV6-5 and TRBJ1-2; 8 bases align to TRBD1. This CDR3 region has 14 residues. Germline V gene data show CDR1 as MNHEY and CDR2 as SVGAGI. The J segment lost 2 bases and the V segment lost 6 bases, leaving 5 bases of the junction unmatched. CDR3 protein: CASRIQGENYGYTF. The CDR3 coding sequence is TGTGCCAGCAGAATACAGGGGGAAAACTATGGCTACACCTTC.